This T cell receptor (beta chain) was sequenced for a study of cytotoxic CD8 clonotypes in ibrutinib-treated CLL. Study-level background: Results showed 25 or so partial and 2 complete responses; following median approximately 73 months, approximately 14 remained remitted, approximately twelve advanced.

The intended depth for sequencing was 1 in 200,000 to 1 in 1 million T cells. The repertoire was sequenced with immunoSEQ multiplex PCR; TCRdb's copy has only in-frame clones and lacks some. The table lists over 70,000 clones, more than 75% of them singletons. A remark on this clone: Its matching antigen is unknown.

General study findings and limits: Public clonotypes (which were uncommon) either contracted or remained stable on treatment.

Germline-derived CDR1 and CDR2 are KGHSH and LQKENI. This CDR3 comprises 14 residues. The germline V and J ends were trimmed by 1 base and 1 base, with 7 bases remaining between them. This material consisted of PBMCs, taken after 12 months of ibrutinib treatment. The source is a human donor with chronic lymphocytic leukemia. The rearrangement joins TRBV18 to TRBJ2-5, with D unresolved. The CDR3 region is CASSPRAAQETQYF. CDR3 sequence (DNA): TGTGCCAGCTCACCACGGGCAGCCCAAGAGACCCAGTACTTC. Supplemented by reference TRBV18 and TRBJ2-5, the full variable domain reads NAGVMQNPRHLVRRRGQEARLRCSPMKGHSHVYWYRQLPEEGLKFMVYLQKENIIDESGMPKERFSAEFPKEGPSILRIQQVVRGDSAAYFCASSPRAAQETQYFGPGTRLLVL.